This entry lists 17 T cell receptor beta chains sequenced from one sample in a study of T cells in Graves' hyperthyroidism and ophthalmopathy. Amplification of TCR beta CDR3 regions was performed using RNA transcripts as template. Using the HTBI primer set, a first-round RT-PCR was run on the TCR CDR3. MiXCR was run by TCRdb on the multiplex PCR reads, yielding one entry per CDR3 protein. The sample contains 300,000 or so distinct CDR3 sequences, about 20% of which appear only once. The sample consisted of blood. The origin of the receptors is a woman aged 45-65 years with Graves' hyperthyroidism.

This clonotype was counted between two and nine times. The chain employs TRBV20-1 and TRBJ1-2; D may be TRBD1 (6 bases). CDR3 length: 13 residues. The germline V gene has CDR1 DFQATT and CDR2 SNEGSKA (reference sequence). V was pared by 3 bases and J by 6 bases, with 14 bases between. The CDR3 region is CSARGATIHGYTF. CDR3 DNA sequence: TGCAGTGCTAGGGGGGCTACAATCCATGGCTACACCTTC.

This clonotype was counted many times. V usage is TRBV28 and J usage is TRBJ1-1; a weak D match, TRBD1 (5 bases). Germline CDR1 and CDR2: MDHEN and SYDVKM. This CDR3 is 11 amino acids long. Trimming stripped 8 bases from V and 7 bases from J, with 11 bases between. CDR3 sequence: CASCGTVEAFF. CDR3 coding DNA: TGTGCCAGCTGCGGGACTGTTGAAGCTTTCTTT.

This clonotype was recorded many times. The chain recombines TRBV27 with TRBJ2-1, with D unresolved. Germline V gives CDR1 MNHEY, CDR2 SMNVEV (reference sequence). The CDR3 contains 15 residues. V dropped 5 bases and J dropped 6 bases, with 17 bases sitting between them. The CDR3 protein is CASSPLRIKGNEQFF. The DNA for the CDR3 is TGTGCCAGCAGTCCCCTGCGGATCAAAGGCAATGAGCAGTTCTTC.

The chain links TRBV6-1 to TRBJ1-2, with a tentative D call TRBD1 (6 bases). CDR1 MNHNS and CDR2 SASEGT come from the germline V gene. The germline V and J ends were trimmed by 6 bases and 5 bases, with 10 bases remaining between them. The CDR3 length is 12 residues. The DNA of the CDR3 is TGTGCCAGCAGAGGGGGGAGGTATGGCTACACCTTC. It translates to CASRGGRYGYTF.

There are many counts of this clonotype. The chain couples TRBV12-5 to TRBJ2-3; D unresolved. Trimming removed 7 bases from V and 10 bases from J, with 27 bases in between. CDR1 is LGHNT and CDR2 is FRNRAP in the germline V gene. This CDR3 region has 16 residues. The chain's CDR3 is CASAPMQTFGLTSQYF. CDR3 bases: TGTGCTAGTGCTCCAATGCAGACCTTTGGGCTTACATCGCAGTATTTT.

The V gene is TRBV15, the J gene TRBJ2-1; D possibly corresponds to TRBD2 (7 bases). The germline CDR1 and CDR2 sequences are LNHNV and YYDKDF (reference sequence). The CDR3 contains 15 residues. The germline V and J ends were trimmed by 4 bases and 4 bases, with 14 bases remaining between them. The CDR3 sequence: CATSTTGGLYNEQFF. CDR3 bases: TGTGCCACCAGCACCACGGGGGGCCTATACAATGAGCAGTTCTTC.

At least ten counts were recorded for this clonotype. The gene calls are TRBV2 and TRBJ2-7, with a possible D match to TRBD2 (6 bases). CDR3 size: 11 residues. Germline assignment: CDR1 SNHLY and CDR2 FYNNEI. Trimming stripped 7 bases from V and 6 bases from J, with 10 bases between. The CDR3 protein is CASNGRGEQYF. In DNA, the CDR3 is TGTGCCAGCAACGGGCGGGGCGAGCAGTACTTC.

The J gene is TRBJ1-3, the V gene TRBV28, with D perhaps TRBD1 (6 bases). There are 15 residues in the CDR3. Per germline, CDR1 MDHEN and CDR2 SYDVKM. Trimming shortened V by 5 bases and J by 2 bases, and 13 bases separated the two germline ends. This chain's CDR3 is CASSGWKGAGNTIYF. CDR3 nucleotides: TGTGCCAGCAGTGGATGGAAGGGGGCTGGAAACACCATATATTTT.

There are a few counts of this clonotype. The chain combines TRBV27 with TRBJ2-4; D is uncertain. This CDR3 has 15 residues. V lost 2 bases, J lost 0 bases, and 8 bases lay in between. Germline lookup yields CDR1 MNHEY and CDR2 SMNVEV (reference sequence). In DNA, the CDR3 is TGTGCCAGCAGTTTAACCTCCTTAGCCAAAAACATTCAGTACTTC. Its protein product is CASSLTSLAKNIQYF.

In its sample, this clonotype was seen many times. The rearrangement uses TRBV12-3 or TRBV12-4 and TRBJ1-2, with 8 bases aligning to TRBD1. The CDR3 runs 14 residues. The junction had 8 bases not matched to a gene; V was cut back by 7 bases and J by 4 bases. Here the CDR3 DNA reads TGTGCCAGCACCGATCAGGGGGCGTCCTATGGCTACACCTTC. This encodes CASTDQGASYGYTF.

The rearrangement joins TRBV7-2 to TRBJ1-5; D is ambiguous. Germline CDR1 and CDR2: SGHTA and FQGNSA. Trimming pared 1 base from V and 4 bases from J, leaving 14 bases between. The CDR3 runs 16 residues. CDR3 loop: CASSLEIGGRNQPQHF. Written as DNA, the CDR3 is TGTGCCAGCAGCTTAGAGATCGGAGGACGAAATCAGCCCCAGCATTTT.

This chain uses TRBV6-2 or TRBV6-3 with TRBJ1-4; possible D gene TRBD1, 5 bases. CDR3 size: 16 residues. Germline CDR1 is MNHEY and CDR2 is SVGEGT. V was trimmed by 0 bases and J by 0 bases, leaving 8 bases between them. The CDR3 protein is CASSYSFRATNEKLFF. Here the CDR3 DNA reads TGTGCCAGCAGTTACTCGTTCAGGGCAACTAATGAAAAACTGTTTTTT.

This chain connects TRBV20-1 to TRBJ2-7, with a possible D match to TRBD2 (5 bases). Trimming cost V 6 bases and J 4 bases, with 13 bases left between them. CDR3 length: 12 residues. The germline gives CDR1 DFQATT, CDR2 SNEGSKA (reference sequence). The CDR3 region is CSAVVRTYEQYF. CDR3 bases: TGCAGTGCCGTAGTACGGACTTACGAGCAGTACTTC.

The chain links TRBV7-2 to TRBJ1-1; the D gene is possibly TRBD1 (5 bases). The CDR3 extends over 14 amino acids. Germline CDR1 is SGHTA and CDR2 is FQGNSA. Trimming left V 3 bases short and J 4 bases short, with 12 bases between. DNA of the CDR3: TGTGCCAGCAGCTTGAGGGACGGGTCCACTGAAGCTTTCTTT. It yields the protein CASSLRDGSTEAFF.

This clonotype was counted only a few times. CDR3 coding DNA: TGTGCCAGTAGTATAGGTATCTCCACTGAAGCTTTCTTT. Residues: CASSIGISTEAFF. The chain links TRBV19 to TRBJ1-1; D gene ambiguous. Germline CDR1 and CDR2: LNHDA and SQIVND (reference sequence). This CDR3 comprises 13 residues. Trimming took off 1 base at V and 4 bases at J, with 7 bases between the two ends.

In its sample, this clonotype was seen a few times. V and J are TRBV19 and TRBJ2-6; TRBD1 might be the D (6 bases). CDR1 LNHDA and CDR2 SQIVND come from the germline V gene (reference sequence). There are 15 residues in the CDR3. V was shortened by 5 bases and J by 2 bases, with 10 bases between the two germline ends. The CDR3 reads CASSPQGTGANVLTF. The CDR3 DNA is TGTGCCAGTAGTCCGCAGGGGACTGGGGCCAACGTCCTGACTTTC. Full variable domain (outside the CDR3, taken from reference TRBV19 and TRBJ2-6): DGGITQSPKYLFRKEGQNVTLSCEQNLNHDAMYWYRQDPGQGLRLIYYSQIVNDFQKGDIAEGYSVSREKKESFPLTVTSAQKNPTAFYLCASSPQGTGANVLTFGAGSRLTVL.

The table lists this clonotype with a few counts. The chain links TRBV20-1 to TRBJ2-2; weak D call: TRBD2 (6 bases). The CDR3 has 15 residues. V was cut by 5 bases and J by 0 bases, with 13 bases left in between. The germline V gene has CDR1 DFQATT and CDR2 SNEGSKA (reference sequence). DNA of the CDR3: TGCAGTGCTGGGGCCGGGGAGGCGAACACCGGGGAGCTGTTTTTT. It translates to CSAGAGEANTGELFF.